The clone carrying this T cell receptor beta chain was seen only a few times. As yet, its antigen is unknown. In TCRdb, the 5' RACE reads were re-called with MiXCR into one record per CDR3 protein. Among approximately 400,000 distinct CDR3 sequences listed, roughly a quarter were seen once. The data originate from a study of CD8 T cells in ankylosing spondylitis. Findings and limits, study-wide: A TCR beta motif of under 10 highly homologous variants seemed to mark ankylosing spondylitis blood.

The germline CDR1 and CDR2 sequences are MNHNY and SVGAGI (reference sequence). V lost 0 bases to trimming and J lost 5 bases; unmatched junction nucleotides: 1. The CDR3 is 14 residues long. What was sequenced was blood, either unsorted or a sorted T cell fraction (not recorded which). The receptor was isolated from a male donor with ankylosing spondylitis. The chain employs TRBV6-6 and TRBJ1-1, with 9 bases that match TRBD1. CDR3: CASSYSGQGTEAFF. The CDR3 nucleotides are TGTGCCAGCAGTTACTCGGGACAGGGAACTGAAGCTTTCTTT.